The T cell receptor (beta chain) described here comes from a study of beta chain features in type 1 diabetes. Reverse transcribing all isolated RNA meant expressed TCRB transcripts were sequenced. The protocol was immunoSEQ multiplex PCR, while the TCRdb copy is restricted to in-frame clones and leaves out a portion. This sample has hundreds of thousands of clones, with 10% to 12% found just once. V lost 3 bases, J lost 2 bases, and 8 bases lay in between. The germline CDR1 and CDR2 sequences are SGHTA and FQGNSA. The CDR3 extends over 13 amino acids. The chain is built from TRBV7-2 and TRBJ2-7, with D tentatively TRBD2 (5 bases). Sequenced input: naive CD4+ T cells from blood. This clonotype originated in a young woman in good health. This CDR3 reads CASSLQEAYEQYF. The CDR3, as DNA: TGTGCCAGCAGCTTGCAGGAGGCCTACGAGCAGTACTTC.